The rows below give T cell receptor beta chains drawn from one sample of a study of identical twins. TCRdb redid the calling of the 5' RACE reads with MiXCR, one entry per CDR3 protein. This table has some 440,000 distinct CDR3 sequences, roughly 26% appearing once. The same specimen was also included in a second study, on T cells expressing NK-cell markers.

Input material: CD4+ T cells sorted from blood. The receptors come from a young woman in good health. Both conserved end residues are part of each CDR3. D genes are given only for firm matches. A row's size may be missing; if present it is once, few, many or a size class.

J,D,size,V,CDR3,DNA
TRBJ1-6,NA,NA,TRBV14,CASSQDRQPYSPLHF,TGTGCCAGCAGCCAAGATCGACAGCCATATTCACCCCTCCACTTT
TRBJ2-3,NA,NA,TRBV9,CASSGGPSSTDTQYF,TGTGCCAGCAGCGGGGGGCCCTCTAGCACAGATACGCAGTATTTT
TRBJ2-4,NA,NA,TRBV14,CASSPIPFRPVAKNIQYF,TGTGCCAGCAGCCCCATACCGTTCCGGCCGGTAGCCAAAAACATTCAGTACTTC
TRBJ1-1,NA,NA,TRBV20-1,CSAKKQGPSTEAFF,TGCAGTGCTAAAAAACAGGGTCCGTCCACTGAAGCTTTCTTT
TRBJ1-6,NA,few,TRBV3-1,CASSPRGAGSPLHF,TGTGCCAGCAGCCCCCGCGGGGCGGGTTCACCCCTCCACTTT
TRBJ2-3,TRBD2,NA,TRBV28,CASSSAGGNADTQYF,TGTGCCAGCAGTTCGGCGGGGGGGAACGCAGATACGCAGTATTTT
TRBJ1-1,TRBD1,few,TRBV6-1,CASRKRQGGGSGSEAFF,TGTGCCAGCAGAAAAAGACAGGGCGGGGGGAGCGGGAGTGAAGCTTTCTTT
TRBJ2-7,NA,NA,TRBV2,CASSGIRGRMAQYF,TGTGCCAGCAGTGGAATTAGAGGGCGAATGGCGCAGTACTTC
TRBJ2-7,TRBD1,few,TRBV20-1,CSASIPGQGVYEQYF,TGCAGTGCTAGTATCCCCGGACAGGGGGTCTACGAGCAGTACTTC
TRBJ1-6,NA,few,TRBV28,CASMASSSYNSPLHF,TGTGCCAGCATGGCCAGCAGCTCCTATAATTCACCCCTCCACTTT
TRBJ1-3,NA,NA,TRBV12-3/TRBV12-4,CASSLGGASGNTIYF,TGTGCCAGCAGTTTAGGCGGGGCCTCTGGAAACACCATATATTTT
TRBJ2-5,TRBD2,NA,TRBV12-3/TRBV12-4,CASSFERGAETQYF,TGTGCCAGCAGTTTCGAGCGGGGGGCGGAGACCCAGTACTTC
TRBJ2-3,TRBD1,NA,TRBV18,CASSHGTGWTDTQYF,TGTGCCAGCTCACACGGGACAGGGTGGACAGATACGCAGTATTTT
TRBJ1-2,TRBD1,few,TRBV20-1,CSARPGQGKPLPGYGYTF,TGCAGTGCTAGGCCGGGACAGGGAAAACCCCTACCTGGCTATGGCTACACCTTC
TRBJ2-7,TRBD2,few,TRBV20-1,CSVRNSGRRSYEQYF,TGCAGTGTTAGGAATAGCGGGAGACGCTCCTACGAGCAGTACTTC
TRBJ1-6,NA,few,TRBV12-3/TRBV12-4,CASSLEGQGSTPLHF,TGTGCCAGCAGTTTAGAAGGCCAGGGTAGCACACCCCTCCACTTT
TRBJ2-7,NA,NA,TRBV5-1,CASSFASEAYEQYF,TGCGCCAGCAGCTTCGCAAGCGAAGCCTACGAGCAGTACTTC
TRBJ1-1,NA,few,TRBV4-3,CASSQEQNTEAFF,TGCGCCAGCAGCCAAGAACAGAACACTGAAGCTTTCTTT
TRBJ2-3,NA,NA,TRBV20-1,CSARSGGLDTQYF,TGCAGTGCTAGATCCGGGGGGCTAGATACGCAGTATTTT
TRBJ2-1,NA,NA,TRBV20-1,CSAKAGDNEQFF,TGCAGTGCTAAAGCGGGCGACAATGAGCAGTTCTTC
TRBJ2-3,TRBD1,NA,TRBV10-3,CAIKAGGSPTSTDTQYF,TGTGCCATCAAGGCAGGGGGCTCCCCGACTAGCACAGATACGCAGTATTTT
TRBJ2-1,NA,NA,TRBV7-9,CASSLFFEQFF,TGTGCCAGCAGCTTATTTTTTGAGCAGTTCTTC
TRBJ1-1,NA,NA,TRBV7-2,CASSTYREFSEAFF,TGTGCCAGCAGCACGTACAGGGAATTTTCTGAAGCTTTCTTT
TRBJ2-5,NA,NA,TRBV3-1,CASSSLPGRGLETQYF,TGTGCCAGCAGCTCCTTGCCCGGACGGGGTCTGGAGACCCAGTACTTC
TRBJ2-7,TRBD2,few,TRBV20-1,CSAPRGGVYEQYF,TGCAGTGCTCCCCGCGGGGGGGTTTACGAGCAGTACTTC
TRBJ2-1,TRBD1,NA,TRBV12-3/TRBV12-4,CASSLSGGRYNEQFF,TGTGCCAGCAGTTTATCAGGGGGCAGGTACAATGAGCAGTTCTTC
TRBJ2-1,NA,few,TRBV19,CASSIQGPADNEQFF,TGTGCCAGTAGTATTCAGGGCCCGGCGGACAATGAGCAGTTCTTC
TRBJ2-1,NA,NA,TRBV28,CVEAWVSYNEQFF,TGTGTCGAGGCGTGGGTTTCCTACAATGAGCAGTTCTTC
TRBJ2-1,TRBD2,NA,TRBV5-1,CASSLPAPTSGKQFF,TGCGCCAGCAGCTTGCCGGCTCCGACTAGCGGAAAACAGTTCTTC
TRBJ1-2,NA,NA,TRBV5-1,CASSLAQGTNYGYTF,TGCGCCAGCAGCTTGGCGCAGGGGACTAACTATGGCTACACCTTC
TRBJ1-5,TRBD1,NA,TRBV3-1,CASSSRPGQGSNQPQHF,TGTGCCAGCAGCTCACGCCCGGGACAGGGGTCCAATCAGCCCCAGCATTTT
TRBJ2-2,NA,few,TRBV5-1,CASSLPQGNTGELFF,TGCGCCAGCAGCTTGCCCCAGGGAAACACCGGGGAGCTGTTTTTT
TRBJ2-3,NA,few,TRBV12-3/TRBV12-4,CASSSSGRVTDTQYF,TGTGCCAGCAGTTCGTCCGGACGCGTCACAGATACGCAGTATTTT
TRBJ2-1,TRBD1,NA,TRBV4-2,CASSQLLDRGREQFF,TGTGCCAGCAGCCAACTGCTCGACAGGGGCCGTGAGCAGTTCTTC
TRBJ1-2,NA,NA,TRBV9,CASSVDVTGRNGYTF,TGTGCCAGCAGCGTAGACGTCACAGGTCGGAATGGCTACACCTTC